Sequencing of this T cell receptor beta chain was carried out in a study of blood T cell repertoires in COVID-19. Turning to the study itself: T cells, B-cell-depleted T cells, or PBMCs provided the cDNA or gDNA that served as material.

Sequenced by immunoSEQ multiplex PCR; TCRdb stores in-frame clones only, minus some. Of under 90,000 clones listed, over 70% are singletons. Per the germline V gene, CDR1 is SGDLS and CDR2 is YYNGEE. The CDR3 totals 19 residues. Trimming at V came to 3 bases and at J to 1 base, leaving 11 bases not matched to a gene. V is TRBV9 and J is TRBJ2-3, with 13 positions matching TRBD2. Specimen: peripheral blood. The origin of this receptor is a man between 45 and 60 years old with active or convalescent COVID-19. Here the CDR3 reads CASSAGTPGLAGRTDTQYF. CDR3 coding DNA: TGTGCCAGCAGCGCCGGCACTCCGGGACTAGCGGGGCGCACAGATACGCAGTATTTT.